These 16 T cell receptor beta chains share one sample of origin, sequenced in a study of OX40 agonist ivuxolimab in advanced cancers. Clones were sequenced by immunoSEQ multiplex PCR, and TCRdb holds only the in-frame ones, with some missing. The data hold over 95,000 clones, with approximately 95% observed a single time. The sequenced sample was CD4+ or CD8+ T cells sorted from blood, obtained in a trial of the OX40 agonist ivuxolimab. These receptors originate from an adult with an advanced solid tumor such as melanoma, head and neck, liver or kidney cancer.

CDR3 loop: CASSSRPERGIEDTQYF. In DNA, the CDR3 is TGTGCCAGCAGCTCACGCCCCGAACGGGGGATCGAGGATACGCAGTATTTT. The chain has TRBV9 and TRBJ2-3, with a weak D call TRBD2 (6 bases). The CDR3 is 17 residues long. Germline values: CDR1 SGDLS, CDR2 YYNGEE. Trimming removed 4 bases from V and 6 bases from J, with 24 bases in between. Full variable domain (rest looked up from reference TRBV9 and TRBJ2-3): DSGVTQTPKHLITATGQRVTLRCSPRSGDLSVYWYQQSLDQGLQFLIQYYNGEERAKGNILERFSAQQFPDLHSELNLSSLELGDSALYFCASSSRPERGIEDTQYFGPGTRLTVL.

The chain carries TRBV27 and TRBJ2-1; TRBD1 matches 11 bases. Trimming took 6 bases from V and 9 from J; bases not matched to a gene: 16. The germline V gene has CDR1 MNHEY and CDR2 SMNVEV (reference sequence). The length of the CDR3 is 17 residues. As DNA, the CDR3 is TGTGCCAGCAGCAAAATATACTCAGGGACAGGGGGGAGTGAGCAGTTCTTC. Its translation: CASSKIYSGTGGSEQFF.

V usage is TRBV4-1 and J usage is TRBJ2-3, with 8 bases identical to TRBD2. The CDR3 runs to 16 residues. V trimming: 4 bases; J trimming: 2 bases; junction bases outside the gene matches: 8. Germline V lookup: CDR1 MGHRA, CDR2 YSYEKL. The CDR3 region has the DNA TGCGCCAGCAGCCTCTCGGGAGGGGCGACCACAGATACGCAGTATTTT. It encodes CASSLSGGATTDTQYF.

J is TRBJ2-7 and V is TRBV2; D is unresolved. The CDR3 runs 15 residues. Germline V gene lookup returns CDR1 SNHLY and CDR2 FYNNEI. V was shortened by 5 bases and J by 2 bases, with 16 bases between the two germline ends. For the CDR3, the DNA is TGTGCCAGCAGTACCTACCCGGGCAGAGCCTACGAGCAGTACTTC. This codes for CASSTYPGRAYEQYF.

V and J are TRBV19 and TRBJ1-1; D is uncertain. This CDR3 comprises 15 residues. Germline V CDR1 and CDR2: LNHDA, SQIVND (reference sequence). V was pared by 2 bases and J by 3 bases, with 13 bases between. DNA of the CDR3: TGTGCCAGTAGTATACCCGAATTTCCGGACACTGAAGCTTTCTTT. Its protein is CASSIPEFPDTEAFF.

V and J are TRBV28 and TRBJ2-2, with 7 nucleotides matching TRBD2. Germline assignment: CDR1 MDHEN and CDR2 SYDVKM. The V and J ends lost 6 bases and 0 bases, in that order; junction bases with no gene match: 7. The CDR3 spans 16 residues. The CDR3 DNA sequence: TGTGCCAGCAGCCTAATAGCGGGCGCGAACACCGGGGAGCTGTTTTTT. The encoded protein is CASSLIAGANTGELFF. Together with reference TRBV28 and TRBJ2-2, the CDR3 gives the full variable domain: DVKVTQSSRYLVKRTGEKVFLECVQDMDHENMFWYRQDPGLGLRLIYFSYDVKMKEKGDIPEGYSVSREKKERFSLILESASTNQTSMYLCASSLIAGANTGELFFGEGSRLTVL.

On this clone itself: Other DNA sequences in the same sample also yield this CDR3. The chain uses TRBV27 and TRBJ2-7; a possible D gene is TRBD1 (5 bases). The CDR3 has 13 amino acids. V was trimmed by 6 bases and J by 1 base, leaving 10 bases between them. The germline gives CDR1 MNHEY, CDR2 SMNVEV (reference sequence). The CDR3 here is CASSLRGSYEQYF. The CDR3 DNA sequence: TGTGCCAGCAGCCTTAGGGGTTCCTACGAGCAGTACTTC.

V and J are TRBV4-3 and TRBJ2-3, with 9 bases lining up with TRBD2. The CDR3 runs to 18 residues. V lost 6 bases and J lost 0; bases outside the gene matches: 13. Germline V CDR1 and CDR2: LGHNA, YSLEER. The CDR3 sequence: CASSELAGQTPSTDTQYF. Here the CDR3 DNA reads TGCGCCAGCAGTGAACTAGCGGGCCAAACTCCCAGCACAGATACGCAGTATTTT.

The DNA for the CDR3 is TGTGCCAGCAGTGACCTGGGTAGCAATCAGCCCCAGCATTTT. Protein sequence: CASSDLGSNQPQHF. The chain carries TRBV25-1 and TRBJ1-5; D is ambiguous. Germline V lookup: CDR1 MGHDK, CDR2 SYGVNS. Between the trimmed V and J ends, which lost 3 bases and 0 bases, there was a span of 6 bases. This CDR3 is 14 amino acids long.

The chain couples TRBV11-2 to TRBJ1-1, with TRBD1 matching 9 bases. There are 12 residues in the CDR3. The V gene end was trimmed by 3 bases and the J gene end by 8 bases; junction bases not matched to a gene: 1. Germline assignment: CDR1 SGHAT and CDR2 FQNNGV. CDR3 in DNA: TGTGCCAGCAGCTTGGGGACAGGGGAAGCTTTCTTT. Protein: CASSLGTGEAFF.

The CDR3: CASSELGGRTYNEQFF. DNA for the CDR3: TGTGCCAGCAGTGAATTGGGGGGGAGGACCTACAATGAGCAGTTCTTC. J is TRBJ2-1 and V is TRBV25-1; 7 bases agree with TRBD2. Trimming took 1 base from V and 2 from J; bases not matched to a gene: 5. The CDR3 consists of 16 residues. CDR1 and CDR2 from the germline V gene are MGHDK and SYGVNS.

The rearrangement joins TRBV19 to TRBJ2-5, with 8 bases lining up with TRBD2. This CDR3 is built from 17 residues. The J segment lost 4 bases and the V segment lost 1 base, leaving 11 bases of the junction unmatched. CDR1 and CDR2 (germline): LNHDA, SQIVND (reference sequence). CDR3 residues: CASSIGARGGGLETQYF. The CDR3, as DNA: TGTGCCAGTAGTATAGGGGCGCGAGGCGGGGGGTTAGAGACCCAGTACTTC.

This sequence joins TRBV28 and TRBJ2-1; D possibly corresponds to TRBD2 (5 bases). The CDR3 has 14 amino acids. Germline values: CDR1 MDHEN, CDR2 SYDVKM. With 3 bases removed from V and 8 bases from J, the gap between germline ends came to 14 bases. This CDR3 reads CASSFGVESYEQFF. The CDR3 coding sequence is TGTGCCAGCAGTTTCGGGGTAGAGAGCTATGAGCAGTTCTTC.

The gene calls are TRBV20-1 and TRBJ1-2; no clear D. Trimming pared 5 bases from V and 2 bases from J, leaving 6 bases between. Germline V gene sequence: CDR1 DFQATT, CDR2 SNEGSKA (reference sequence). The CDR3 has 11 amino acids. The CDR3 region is CSASGNYGYTF. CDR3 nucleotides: TGCAGTGCTTCCGGGAACTATGGCTACACCTTC.

The CDR3 loop is CASSLGGRDSLAFF. The CDR3 coding sequence is TGTGCCAGCAGTTTGGGAGGGAGGGACTCTTTAGCTTTCTTT. The chain recombines TRBV28 with TRBJ1-1; TRBD1 is a possible D gene (5 bases). The CDR3 covers 14 residues. Between the trimmed V and J ends, which lost 3 bases and 10 bases, there was a span of 18 bases. The germline V gene has CDR1 MDHEN and CDR2 SYDVKM.

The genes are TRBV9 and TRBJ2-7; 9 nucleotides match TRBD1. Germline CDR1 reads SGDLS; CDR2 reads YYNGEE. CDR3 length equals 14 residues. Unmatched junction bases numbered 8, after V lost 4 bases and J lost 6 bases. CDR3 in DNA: TGTGCCAGCAGCCCACGGACAGGGGATCGCGAGCAGTACTTC. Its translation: CASSPRTGDREQYF.